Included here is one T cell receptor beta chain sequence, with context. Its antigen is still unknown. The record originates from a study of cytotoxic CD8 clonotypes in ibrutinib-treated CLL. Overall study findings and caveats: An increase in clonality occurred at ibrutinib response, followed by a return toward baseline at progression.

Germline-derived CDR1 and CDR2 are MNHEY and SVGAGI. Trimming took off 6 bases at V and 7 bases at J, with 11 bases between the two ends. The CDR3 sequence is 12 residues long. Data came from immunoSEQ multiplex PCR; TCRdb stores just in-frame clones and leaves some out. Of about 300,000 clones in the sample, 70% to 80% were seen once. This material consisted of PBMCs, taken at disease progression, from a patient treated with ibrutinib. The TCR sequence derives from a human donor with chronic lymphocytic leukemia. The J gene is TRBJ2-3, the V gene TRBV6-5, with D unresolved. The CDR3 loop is CASRRDGYTQYF. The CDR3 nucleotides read TGTGCCAGCAGGAGAGATGGGTATACGCAGTATTTT.